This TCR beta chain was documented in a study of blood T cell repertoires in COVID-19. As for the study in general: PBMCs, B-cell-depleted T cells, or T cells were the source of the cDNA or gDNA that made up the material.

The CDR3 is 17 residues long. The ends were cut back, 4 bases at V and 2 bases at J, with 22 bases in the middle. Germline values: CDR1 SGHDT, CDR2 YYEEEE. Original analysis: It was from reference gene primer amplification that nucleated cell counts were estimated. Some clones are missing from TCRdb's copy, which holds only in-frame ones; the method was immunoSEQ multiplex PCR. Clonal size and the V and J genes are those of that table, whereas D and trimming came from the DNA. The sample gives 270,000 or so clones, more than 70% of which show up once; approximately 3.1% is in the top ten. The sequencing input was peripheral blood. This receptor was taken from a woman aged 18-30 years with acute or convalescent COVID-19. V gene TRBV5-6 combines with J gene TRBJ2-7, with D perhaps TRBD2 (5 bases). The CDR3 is CASSVNTGLPVPYEQYF. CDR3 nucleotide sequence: TGTGCCAGCAGCGTTAATACTGGACTTCCCGTCCCCTACGAGCAGTACTTC.